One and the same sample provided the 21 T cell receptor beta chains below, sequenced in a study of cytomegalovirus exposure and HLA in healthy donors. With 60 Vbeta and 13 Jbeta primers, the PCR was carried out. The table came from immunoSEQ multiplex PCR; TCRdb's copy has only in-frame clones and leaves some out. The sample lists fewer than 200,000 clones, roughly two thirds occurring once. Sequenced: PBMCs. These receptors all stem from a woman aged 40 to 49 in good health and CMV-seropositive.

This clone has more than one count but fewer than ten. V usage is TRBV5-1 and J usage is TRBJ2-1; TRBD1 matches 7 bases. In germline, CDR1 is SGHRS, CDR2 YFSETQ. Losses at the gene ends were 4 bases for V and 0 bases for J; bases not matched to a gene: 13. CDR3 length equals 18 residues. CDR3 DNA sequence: TGCGCCAGCAGCCCCGTACCTCCGGGACAGAGCTCCTACAATGAGCAGTTCTTC. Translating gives CASSPVPPGQSSYNEQFF.

The CDR3 DNA reads TGCGCCAGCAGCCAAGAGGGAGAACTTAATGAAAAACTGTTTTTT. This gives the protein CASSQEGELNEKLFF. This rearrangement joins TRBV4-3 to TRBJ1-4; D unresolved. CDR3 length: 15 residues. The V gene's germline CDR1 is LGHNA and CDR2 YSLEER. The germline V and J ends were trimmed by 0 bases and 4 bases, with 9 bases remaining between them.

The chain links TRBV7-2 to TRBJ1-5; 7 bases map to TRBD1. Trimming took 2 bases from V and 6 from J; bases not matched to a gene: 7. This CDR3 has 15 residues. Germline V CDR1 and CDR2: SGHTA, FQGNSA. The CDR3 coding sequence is TGTGCCAGCAGCTTAACTGGGCCAGGGGGTCAGCCCCAGCATTTT. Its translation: CASSLTGPGGQPQHF.

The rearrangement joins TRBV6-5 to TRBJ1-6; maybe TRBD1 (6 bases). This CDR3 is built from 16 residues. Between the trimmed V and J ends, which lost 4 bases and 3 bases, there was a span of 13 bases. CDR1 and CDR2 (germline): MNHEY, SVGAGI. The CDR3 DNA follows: TGTGCCAGCAGTTTACAGGGAGTTAACTATAATTCACCCCTCCACTTT. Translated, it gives CASSLQGVNYNSPLHF.

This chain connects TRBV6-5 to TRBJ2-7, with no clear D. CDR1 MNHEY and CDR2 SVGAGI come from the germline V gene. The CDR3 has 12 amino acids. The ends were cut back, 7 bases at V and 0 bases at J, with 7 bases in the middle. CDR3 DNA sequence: TGTGCCAGCATCTCCGTCTCCTACGAGCAGTACTTC. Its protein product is CASISVSYEQYF.

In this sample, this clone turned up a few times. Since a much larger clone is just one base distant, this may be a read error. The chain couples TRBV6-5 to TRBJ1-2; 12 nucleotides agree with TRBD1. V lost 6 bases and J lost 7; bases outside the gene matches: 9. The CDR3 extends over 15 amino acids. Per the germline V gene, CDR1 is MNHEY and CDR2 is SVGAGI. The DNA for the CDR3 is TGTGCCAGCAGGACCGGGACAGGGGGCGAGGGTGGCTACACCTTC. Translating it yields CASRTGTGGEGGYTF.

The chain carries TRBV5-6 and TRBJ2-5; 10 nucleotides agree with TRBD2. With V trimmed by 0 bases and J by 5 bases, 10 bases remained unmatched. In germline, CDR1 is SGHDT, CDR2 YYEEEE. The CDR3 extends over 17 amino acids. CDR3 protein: CASSLDRTSGEVETQYF. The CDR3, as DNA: TGTGCCAGCAGCTTGGATCGGACTAGCGGAGAGGTGGAGACCCAGTACTTC. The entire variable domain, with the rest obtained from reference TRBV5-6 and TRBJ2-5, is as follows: DAGVTQSPTHLIKTRGQQVTLRCSPKSGHDTVSWYQQALGQGPQFIFQYYEEEERQRGNFPDRFSGHQFPNYSSELNVNALLLGDSALYLCASSLDRTSGEVETQYFGPGTRLLVL.

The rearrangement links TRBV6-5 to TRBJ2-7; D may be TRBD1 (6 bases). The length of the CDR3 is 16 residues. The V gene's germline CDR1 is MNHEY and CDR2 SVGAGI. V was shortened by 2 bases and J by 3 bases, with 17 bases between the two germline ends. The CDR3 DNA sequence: TGTGCCAGCAGTTACCGGCAAAACAGGGTGCGCTACGAGCAGTACTTC. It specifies CASSYRQNRVRYEQYF.

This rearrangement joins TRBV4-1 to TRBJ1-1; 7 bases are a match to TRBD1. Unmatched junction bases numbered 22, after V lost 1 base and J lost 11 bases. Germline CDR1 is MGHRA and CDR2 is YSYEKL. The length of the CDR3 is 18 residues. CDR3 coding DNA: TGCGCCAGCAGCCAAGTGAACTTCCGACAAGAACAGGGGTGGCGGGCTTTCTTT. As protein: CASSQVNFRQEQGWRAFF.

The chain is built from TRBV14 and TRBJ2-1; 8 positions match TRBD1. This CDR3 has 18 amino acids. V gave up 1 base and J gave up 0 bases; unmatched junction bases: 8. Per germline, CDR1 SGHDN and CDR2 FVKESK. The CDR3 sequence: CASSQGAGGHSSYNEQFF. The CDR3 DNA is TGTGCCAGCAGCCAAGGTGCAGGGGGCCACAGCTCCTACAATGAGCAGTTCTTC.

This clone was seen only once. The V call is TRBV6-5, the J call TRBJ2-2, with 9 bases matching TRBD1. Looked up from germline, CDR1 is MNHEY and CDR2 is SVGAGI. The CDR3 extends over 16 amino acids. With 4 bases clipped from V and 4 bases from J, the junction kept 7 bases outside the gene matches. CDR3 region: CASSLGQGGSTGELFF. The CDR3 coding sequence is TGTGCCAGCAGTTTGGGACAGGGAGGAAGCACCGGGGAGCTGTTTTTT.

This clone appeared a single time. The CDR3 sequence is CASSVGGRKRTDTQYF. The CDR3 DNA sequence: TGCGCCAGCAGTGTTGGGGGCAGGAAGAGGACAGATACGCAGTATTTT. V and J are TRBV10-1 and TRBJ2-3; possible D gene TRBD1, 6 bases. Germline CDR1 is WNHNN and CDR2 is SYGVQD (reference sequence). Trimming removed 4 bases from V and 3 bases from J, with 17 bases in between. The CDR3 totals 16 residues.

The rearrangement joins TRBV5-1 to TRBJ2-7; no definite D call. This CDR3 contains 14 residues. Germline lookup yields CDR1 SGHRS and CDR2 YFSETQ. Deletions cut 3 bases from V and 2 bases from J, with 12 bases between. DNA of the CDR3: TGCGCCAGCAGCTCTGAGGTTCCGGCCTACGAGCAGTACTTC. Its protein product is CASSSEVPAYEQYF.

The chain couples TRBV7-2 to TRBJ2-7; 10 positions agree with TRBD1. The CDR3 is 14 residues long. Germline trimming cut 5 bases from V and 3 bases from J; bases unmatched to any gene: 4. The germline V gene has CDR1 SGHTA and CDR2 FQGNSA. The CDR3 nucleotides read TGTGCCAGCAGCGAAAGGGACAGGGGCTACGAGCAGTACTTC. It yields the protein CASSERDRGYEQYF.

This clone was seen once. The CDR3 protein is CASSLMVDSETQYF. In DNA form, the CDR3 reads TGTGCCAGCAGCTTAATGGTGGACTCAGAGACCCAGTACTTC. The chain links TRBV7-2 to TRBJ2-5; possible D gene TRBD2, 5 bases. Germline-derived CDR1 and CDR2 are SGHTA and FQGNSA. Trimming cost V 2 bases and J 4 bases, with 11 bases left between them. The CDR3 length is 14 residues.

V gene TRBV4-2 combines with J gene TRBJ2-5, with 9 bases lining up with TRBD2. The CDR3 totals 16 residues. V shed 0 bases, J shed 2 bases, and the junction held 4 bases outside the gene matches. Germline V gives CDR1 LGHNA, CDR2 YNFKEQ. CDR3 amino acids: CASSQDLAGGQETQYF. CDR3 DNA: TGTGCCAGCAGCCAAGATCTTGCGGGAGGGCAAGAGACCCAGTACTTC.

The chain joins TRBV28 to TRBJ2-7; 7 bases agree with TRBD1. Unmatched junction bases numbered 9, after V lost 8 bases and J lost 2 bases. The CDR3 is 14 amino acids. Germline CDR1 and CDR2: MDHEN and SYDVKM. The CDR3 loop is CASQAPGQTYEQYF. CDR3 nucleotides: TGTGCCAGCCAGGCCCCGGGACAGACCTACGAGCAGTACTTC. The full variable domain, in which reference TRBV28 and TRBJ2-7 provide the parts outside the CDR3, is DVKVTQSSRYLVKRTGEKVFLECVQDMDHENMFWYRQDPGLGLRLIYFSYDVKMKEKGDIPEGYSVSREKKERFSLILESASTNQTSMYLCASQAPGQTYEQYFGPGTRLTVT.

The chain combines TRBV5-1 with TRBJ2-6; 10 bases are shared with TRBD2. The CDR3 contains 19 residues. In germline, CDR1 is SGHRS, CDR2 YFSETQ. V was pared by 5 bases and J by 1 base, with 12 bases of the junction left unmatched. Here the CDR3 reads CASSSLSSGGSSGANVLTF. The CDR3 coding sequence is TGCGCCAGCAGTTCCCTTTCTAGCGGGGGCTCTTCTGGGGCCAACGTCCTGACTTTC.

DNA of the CDR3: TGTGCCAGCAGTGAAGAAAAGGGCAGGGCCTATGGCTACACCTTC. It yields the protein CASSEEKGRAYGYTF. The chain combines TRBV6-1 with TRBJ1-2, with a possible D match to TRBD1 (5 bases). Germline V gives CDR1 MNHNS, CDR2 SASEGT. Trimming left V 1 base short and J 4 bases short, with 13 bases between. CDR3 length: 15 residues.

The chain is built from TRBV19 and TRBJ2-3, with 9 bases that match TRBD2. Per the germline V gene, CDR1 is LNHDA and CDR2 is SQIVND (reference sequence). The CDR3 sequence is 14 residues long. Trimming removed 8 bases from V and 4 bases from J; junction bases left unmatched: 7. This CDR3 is CASFSGSGADTQYF. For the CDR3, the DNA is TGTGCCAGTTTTAGCGGGAGTGGCGCAGATACGCAGTATTTT.

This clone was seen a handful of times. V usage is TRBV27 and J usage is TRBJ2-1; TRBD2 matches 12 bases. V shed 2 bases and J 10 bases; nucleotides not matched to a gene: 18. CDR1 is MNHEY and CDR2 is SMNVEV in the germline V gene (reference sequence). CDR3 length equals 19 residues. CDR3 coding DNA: TGTGCCAGCAGTTTACTTTCGGGACTAGCGGGCTCAGGTCATCACGAGCAGTTCTTC. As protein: CASSLLSGLAGSGHHEQFF.